This TCR beta chain stems from a study of blood T cells in healthy people across ages. Together with a sample-barcoded 5' primer, a J-beta primer mix was included in a second PCR lasting about 7 to 12 cycles. CDR3-containing paired-end reads numbered at least 2.5 million in each sample. TCRdb redid the calling of the 5' RACE reads with MiXCR, one entry per CDR3 protein. The sample lists approximately 900,000 distinct CDR3 sequences, roughly 48% occurring once. Germline V CDR1 and CDR2: MNHNY, SVGAGI (reference sequence). CDR3 size: 14 residues. With 4 bases removed from V and 1 base from J, the gap between germline ends came to 11 bases. Study results and caveats: Diversity estimates from one million T cells were considered underestimates. Higher diversity and more naive CD4+ cells were features of long-lived donors, compared to aged donors.

This clonotype was found a few times. No antigen is known for it. Caucasian, healthy and from Russia, the donors were aged between roughly 6 and 95. Sequenced input: blood. The chain employs TRBV6-6 and TRBJ2-7; D gene ambiguous. The TCR sequence derives from a man aged 30-40 years in good health. As DNA, the CDR3 is TGTGCCAGCAGTTCGACCTCTCGGTCCTACGAGCAGTACTTC. It is translated as CASSSTSRSYEQYF.